Below are 31 T cell receptor beta chains sequenced from a single sample in a study of response to subunit inactivated influenza vaccine. TCRdb analysed the RT-PCR reads with MiXCR anew, one entry per CDR3 protein. The sample lists 650,000 to 800,000 distinct CDR3 sequences; about 15% were seen once. The sequencing used PBMCs from blood, collected roughly 15 days before vaccination. Receptor source: a man aged 50-60 years who received an inactivated influenza vaccine.

The chain employs TRBV21-1 and TRBJ2-5; TRBD1 is taken as the D call from the table, unchecked against the DNA. TRBV21-1 is annotated as a pseudogene. The CDR3 has 18 residues. CDR3 in DNA: TGTGCCAGCAGCAAAGCGCATCACTCAGAAGGGGTGGCGGAGACCCAGTACTTC. Translation: CASSKAHHSEGVAETQYF.

This clonotype was observed a handful of times. J is TRBJ2-1 and V is TRBV7-9; 9 nucleotides line up with TRBD2. This CDR3 has 16 residues. Germline lookup yields CDR1 SEHNR and CDR2 FQNEAQ (reference sequence). The trim removed 5 bases at V and 7 bases at J, leaving 12 bases unmatched. The chain's CDR3 is CASSQNWAGGGNEQFF. CDR3 in DNA: TGTGCCAGCAGCCAAAACTGGGCGGGAGGGGGTAATGAGCAGTTCTTC.

The CDR3 nucleotides are TGTGCCAGCAGAGGACAGGGGGCGGCTAATGAAAAACTGTTTTTT. This translates into CASRGQGAANEKLFF. This sequence joins TRBV12-3 or TRBV12-4 and TRBJ1-4; 11 nucleotides match TRBD1. The junction had 3 bases not matched to a gene; V was cut back by 6 bases and J by 3 bases. The CDR3 length is 15 residues.

This clonotype was seen a handful of times. The rearrangement links TRBV20-1 to TRBJ1-6, with TRBD1 as a possible D gene (6 bases). CDR1 is DFQATT, CDR2 SNEGSKA, per germline (reference sequence). This CDR3 is 15 amino acids long. V shed 6 bases and J shed 3 bases, with 15 bases lying between them. This chain's CDR3 is CSATQQGNYNSPLHF. Written as DNA, the CDR3 is TGCAGTGCAACCCAACAGGGCAACTATAATTCACCCCTCCACTTT.

The chain recombines TRBV12-3 or TRBV12-4 with TRBJ2-4, with D perhaps TRBD2 (5 bases). V was cut by 8 bases and J by 3 bases, with 11 bases left in between. The CDR3 runs to 13 residues. The CDR3 protein is CASGLGVKNIQYF. Written as DNA, the CDR3 is TGTGCCAGCGGACTCGGGGTCAAAAACATTCAGTACTTC.

J is TRBJ2-7 and V is TRBV24-1, with a possible D match to TRBD1 (7 bases). Between the trimmed V and J ends, which lost 1 base and 3 bases, there was a span of 12 bases. The germline gives CDR1 KGHDR, CDR2 SFDVKD. The CDR3 is 15 amino acids. CDR3 in amino acids: CATSDLTGEDYEQYF. The CDR3 bases are TGTGCCACCAGTGATTTAACAGGGGAGGACTACGAGCAGTACTTC.

The V call is TRBV7-6, the J call TRBJ2-1; D not certain. Germline V gives CDR1 SGHVS, CDR2 FNYEAQ. Between the trimmed V and J ends, which lost 5 bases and 2 bases, there was a span of 10 bases. This CDR3 contains 14 residues. CDR3: CASSLGYAYNEQFF. The CDR3 DNA sequence: TGTGCCAGCAGCCTTGGGTACGCCTACAATGAGCAGTTCTTC. Looking up the rest from reference TRBV7-6 and TRBJ2-1 gives the full variable domain: GAGVSQSPRYKVTKRGQDVALRCDPISGHVSLYWYRQALGQGPEFLTYFNYEAQQDKSGLPNDRFSAERPEGSISTLTIQRTEQRDSAMYRCASSLGYAYNEQFFGPGTRLTVL.

A few counts support this clonotype. This rearrangement joins TRBV6-1 to TRBJ2-7; D perhaps matches TRBD2 (5 bases). CDR1 and CDR2 (germline): MNHNS, SASEGT. V lost 6 bases and J 5 bases, leaving 20 bases between the germline ends. The CDR3 covers 15 residues. The CDR3 sequence: CASRPFRGQVNEQYF. CDR3 DNA sequence: TGTGCCAGCAGACCCTTTAGAGGGCAGGTCAACGAGCAGTACTTC.

V usage is TRBV7-8 and J usage is TRBJ2-1; D might be TRBD2 (5 bases). Germline CDR1 SGHVS, CDR2 FQNEAQ. V was pared by 8 bases and J by 4 bases, with 15 bases between. CDR3 length equals 14 residues. As DNA, the CDR3 is TGTGCCAGCCGCCCCCTCGGGGATTACAATGAGCAGTTCTTC. The encoded protein is CASRPLGDYNEQFF. The variable domain in full, completed from reference TRBV7-8 and TRBJ2-1, reads GAGVSQSPRYKVAKRGQDVALRCDPISGHVSLFWYQQALGQGPEFLTYFQNEAQLDKSGLPSDRFFAERPEGSVSTLKIQRTQQEDSAVYLCASRPLGDYNEQFFGPGTRLTVL.

The gene calls are TRBV29-1 and TRBJ2-1, with D perhaps TRBD1 (6 bases). This CDR3 is built from 13 residues. CDR1 SQVTM and CDR2 ANQGSEA come from the germline V gene. V was trimmed by 6 bases and J by 8 bases, leaving 17 bases between them. The CDR3 DNA sequence: TGCAGCGTCCGAAGGGGGTTCGGGTATGAGCAGTTCTTC. Translation: CSVRRGFGYEQFF.

This clonotype has more than one count but fewer than ten. The genes are TRBV6-1 and TRBJ1-1, with 11 nucleotides matching TRBD1. Germline-derived CDR1 and CDR2 are MNHNS and SASEGT. V shed 6 bases and J 5 bases; nucleotides not matched to a gene: 5. CDR3 size: 14 residues. CDR3 sequence reads: CASRHGQGATEAFF. CDR3 nucleotides: TGTGCCAGCAGACACGGACAGGGGGCAACTGAAGCTTTCTTT.

This clonotype was observed at least ten times. The chain employs TRBV6-5 and TRBJ2-3, with D perhaps TRBD1 (6 bases). Germline assignment: CDR1 MNHEY and CDR2 SVGAGI. The CDR3 has 16 amino acids. The germline V and J ends were trimmed by 2 bases and 6 bases, with 18 bases remaining between them. The CDR3 DNA sequence: TGTGCCAGCAGTTACCCAGCCGCACAGGGATCCGATACGCAGTATTTT. It translates to CASSYPAAQGSDTQYF.

The gene calls are TRBV5-4 and TRBJ2-1, with unresolved D. Trimming shortened V by 4 bases and J by 5 bases, and 10 bases separated the two germline ends. This CDR3 is 13 amino acids long. Germline V gene data show CDR1 as SGHNT and CDR2 as YYREEE (reference sequence). The CDR3 coding sequence is TGTGCCAGCAGCCCTACAGAACACAATGAGCAGTTCTTC. It encodes CASSPTEHNEQFF.

This chain links TRBV4-1 with TRBJ1-5; TRBD1 agrees at 8 bases. Germline V gives CDR1 MGHRA, CDR2 YSYEKL. Losses at the gene ends were 7 bases for V and 3 bases for J; bases not matched to a gene: 8. The CDR3 loop spans 15 amino acids. CDR3 sequence: CASNRDRINNQPQHF. The CDR3 DNA follows: TGCGCCAGCAACCGGGACAGGATAAACAATCAGCCCCAGCATTTT.

The J gene is TRBJ1-4, the V gene TRBV29-1, with 9 bases matching TRBD1. J gave up 8 bases and V 7 bases, and 8 bases lay outside the gene matches. The CDR3 sequence is 13 residues long. Germline V gene lookup returns CDR1 SQVTM and CDR2 ANQGSEA. Written as DNA, the CDR3 is TGCAGCGCCGCGACAGGGGGGGGAGAAAAACTGTTTTTT. Translated: CSAATGGGEKLFF.

The table lists this clonotype with a few counts. This chain uses TRBV3-1 with TRBJ1-5; D is ambiguous. Trimming shortened V by 2 bases and J by 5 bases, and 7 bases separated the two germline ends. The germline V gene has CDR1 LGHDT and CDR2 YNNKEL (reference sequence). There are 13 residues in the CDR3. CDR3 nucleotides: TGTGCCAGCAGCCAATCGGTTCATCAGCCCCAGCATTTT. Translating it yields CASSQSVHQPQHF. The whole variable domain, filled in from reference TRBV3-1 and TRBJ1-5, reads DTAVSQTPKYLVTQMGNDKSIKCEQNLGHDTMYWYKQDSKKFLKIMFSYNNKELIINETVPNRFSPKSPDKAHLNLHINSLELGDSAVYFCASSQSVHQPQHFGDGTRLSIL.

This clonotype has a handful of counts. V usage is TRBV9 and J usage is TRBJ2-1; D is uncertain. The CDR3 has 14 amino acids. Trimming removed 1 base at V and 7 bases at J, with 12 bases between. Germline-derived CDR1 and CDR2 are SGDLS and YYNGEE. The CDR3 DNA reads TGTGCCAGCAGCGTACGTTGGGGTGGGAATGAGCAGTTCTTC. Its translation is CASSVRWGGNEQFF.

This clonotype was counted between two and nine times. The chain links TRBV25-1 to TRBJ2-5; maybe TRBD2 (5 bases). CDR3 length: 12 residues. The germline V gene has CDR1 MGHDK and CDR2 SYGVNS. Trimming took 6 bases from V and 9 from J, leaving 14 bases between them. The CDR3 DNA reads TGTGCCAGCAGCAGAGGGAGTTATCCCCAGTACTTC. Residues: CASSRGSYPQYF.

This sequence joins TRBV27 and TRBJ2-1, with 11 bases identical to TRBD2. Per germline, CDR1 MNHEY and CDR2 SMNVEV (reference sequence). The CDR3 runs 15 residues. The trim removed 5 bases at V and 7 bases at J, leaving 7 bases unmatched. In DNA form, the CDR3 reads TGTGCCAGCAGTGAACTAGCGGGAGCGCTTAATGAGCAGTTCTTC. This codes for CASSELAGALNEQFF.

At least ten counts were recorded for this clonotype. The genes are TRBV29-1 and TRBJ2-1; 8 bases agree with TRBD2. The CDR3 contains 14 residues. V lost 4 bases, J lost 2 bases, and 4 bases stayed unmatched. The germline CDR1 and CDR2 sequences are SQVTM and ANQGSEA. The CDR3 DNA follows: TGCAGCGTTGTCTCGGGAGGGCCCTACAATGAGCAGTTCTTC. Protein: CSVVSGGPYNEQFF.

There are a few counts of this clonotype. V gene TRBV29-1 combines with J gene TRBJ1-1, with D possibly TRBD1 on 6 matching bases. The V end was cut by 4 bases, the J end by 1 base, with 19 bases between. Per germline, CDR1 SQVTM and CDR2 ANQGSEA. The CDR3 is 16 amino acids. The CDR3: CSVANSGHRWNTEAFF. For the CDR3, the DNA is TGCAGCGTTGCGAACTCGGGACACAGGTGGAACACTGAAGCTTTCTTT.

Only a few counts were recorded for this clonotype. The chain recombines TRBV15 with TRBJ2-5; TRBD1 is a possible D gene (5 bases). From germline, CDR1 is LNHNV and CDR2 YYDKDF (reference sequence). V lost 4 bases to trimming and J lost 3 bases, with 9 bases between them. This CDR3 region has 13 residues. The CDR3 loop is CATSKDMEETQYF. DNA for the CDR3: TGTGCCACCAGCAAGGACATGGAAGAGACCCAGTACTTC. Together with reference TRBV15 and TRBJ2-5, the CDR3 gives the full variable domain: DAMVIQNPRYQVTQFGKPVTLSCSQTLNHNVMYWYQQKSSQAPKLLFHYYDKDFNNEADTPDNFQSRRPNTSFCFLDIRSPGLGDTAMYLCATSKDMEETQYFGPGTRLLVL.

This clonotype was seen a few times. The chain couples TRBV29-1 to TRBJ1-1, with D possibly matching TRBD1 (5 bases). The CDR3 extends over 14 amino acids. Trimming left V 4 bases short and J 0 bases short, with 12 bases between. Germline V gene data show CDR1 as SQVTM and CDR2 as ANQGSEA. The CDR3 region has the DNA TGCAGCGTTGGAGCCGGGACCTTGAACACTGAAGCTTTCTTT. The encoded protein is CSVGAGTLNTEAFF.

This clonotype turned up a few times. The V call is TRBV7-2, the J call TRBJ1-6; a possible D gene is TRBD1 (5 bases). Germline V gives CDR1 SGHTA, CDR2 FQGNSA. Trimming removed 0 bases at V and 7 bases at J, with 13 bases between. The CDR3 loop spans 16 amino acids. DNA of the CDR3: TGTGCCAGCAGCTTAGCGGCGCCGGGGGGAAATTCACCCCTCCACTTT. It encodes CASSLAAPGGNSPLHF.

In this sample, this clonotype turned up many times. The CDR3 here is CASSFSGNTQYF. In DNA, the CDR3 is TGTGCCAGCAGTTTTAGTGGTAATACGCAGTATTTT. This rearrangement joins TRBV28 to TRBJ2-3; D remains ambiguous. This CDR3 contains 12 residues. Trimming took off 3 bases at V and 7 bases at J, with 8 bases between the two ends. Looked up from germline, CDR1 is MDHEN and CDR2 is SYDVKM.

A few counts support this clonotype. The chain uses TRBV7-2 and TRBJ1-2; D gene uncertain. CDR1 is SGHTA and CDR2 is FQGNSA in the germline V gene. This CDR3 is built from 14 residues. Trimming left V 1 base short and J 8 bases short, with 14 bases between. DNA of the CDR3: TGTGCCAGCAGCTTAGTCGACTGGCCTGGCGGCTACACCTTC. Its translation: CASSLVDWPGGYTF.

This clonotype was counted at least ten times. V gene TRBV10-3 combines with J gene TRBJ2-3, with D perhaps given as TRBD1 or TRBD2 (5 bases each). Germline values: CDR1 ENHRY, CDR2 SYGVKD. CDR3 size: 16 residues. The V end lost 0 bases, the J end lost 2 bases, and 12 bases lay between the germline ends. CDR3 bases: TGTGCCATCAGTGAGTCGGGACCAGTGCCCACAGATACGCAGTATTTT. Protein sequence: CAISESGPVPTDTQYF.

Only a few counts were recorded for this clonotype. V is TRBV2 and J is TRBJ2-7, with TRBD2 matching over 12 bases. The CDR3 loop spans 16 amino acids. The V gene's germline CDR1 is SNHLY and CDR2 FYNNEI. V was pared by 2 bases and J by 2 bases, with 4 bases of the junction left unmatched. The CDR3 loop reads CASSERRTSGTYEQYF. CDR3 in DNA: TGTGCCAGCAGTGAACGCAGGACTAGCGGGACCTACGAGCAGTACTTC. Using reference TRBV2 and TRBJ2-7 for the parts outside the CDR3, the full variable domain is EPEVTQTPSHQVTQMGQEVILRCVPISNHLYFYWYRQILGQKVEFLVSFYNNEISEKSEIFDDQFSVERPDGSNFTLKIRSTKLEDSAMYFCASSERRTSGTYEQYFGPGTRLTVT.

This clonotype was seen only a few times. The chain combines TRBV7-8 with TRBJ2-2; 15 bases align to TRBD2. V was clipped by 5 bases and J by 7 bases; unmatched bases: 5. The CDR3 totals 16 residues. Germline CDR1 reads SGHVS; CDR2 reads FQNEAQ. The CDR3 nucleotides are TGTGCCAGCAGCCGGACTAGCGGGGGGGCGAACGGGGAGCTGTTTTTT. Translating gives CASSRTSGGANGELFF.

This clonotype was counted ten times or more. The chain joins TRBV6-1 to TRBJ1-2, with a possible D match to TRBD1 (5 bases). This CDR3 contains 14 residues. Trimming removed 4 bases at V and 6 bases at J, with 15 bases between. CDR1 is MNHNS and CDR2 is SASEGT in the germline V gene. The CDR3 is CASSGQRWGHGYTF. In DNA, the CDR3 is TGTGCCAGCAGTGGACAGAGGTGGGGCCATGGCTACACCTTC.

Many counts were recorded for this clonotype. The chain carries TRBV5-1 and TRBJ2-1, with D possibly TRBD2 on 6 matching bases. Germline values: CDR1 SGHRS, CDR2 YFSETQ. V gave up 0 bases and J gave up 8 bases, with 9 bases separating them. The CDR3 is made up of 13 amino acids. The CDR3 loop reads CASSLATRHEQFF. Here the CDR3 DNA reads TGCGCCAGCAGCTTGGCGACTAGGCATGAGCAGTTCTTC. The entire variable domain, with the rest obtained from reference TRBV5-1 and TRBJ2-1, is as follows: KAGVTQTPRYLIKTRGQQVTLSCSPISGHRSVSWYQQTPGQGLQFLFEYFSETQRNKGNFPGRFSGRQFSNSRSEMNVSTLELGDSALYLCASSLATRHEQFFGPGTRLTVL.